This T cell receptor (beta chain) was retrieved from a study of T cell clusters in autoimmune cytopenias (dated by TCRdb to about 2019). General notes on the study: Healthy donor controls had a mean age of around 56 years and a median age of about 62 years, with about 55% of the 43 female. Alongside healthy, CLL and autoimmune hepatitis controls, autoimmune cytopenia patients had their peripheral blood TRB and IGH repertoires sequenced at active disease and again during treatment follow-up. Autoimmune hepatitis repertoires were compared with those of about 25 age- and sex-matched healthy donors. The study was designed to test whether a disease-specific immune repertoire signature usable as a blood-based biomarker is carried by autoimmune cytopenia patients. Per sample, TRB sequencing gave a median depth of roughly 50,000 reads and a median of approximately 2,500 distinct TRB clonotypes. For primary cytopenia, the controls were about 25 age-matched healthy donors, and for secondary cytopenia, the controls were more than 11 age-matched CLL patients.

TRB rearrangements were amplified by multiplex PCR following a touch-down protocol, with the TRB-A and TRB-B primer pools mixed in one tube. Illumina adapters and sample indices were added to the amplicons through two consecutive PCR reactions performed with Phusion HS II polymerase. Amplicons were gel-purified with the NucleoSpin Gel and PCR Clean-up kit, then quantified by Qubit and quality-checked on an Agilent 2100 Bioanalyzer. Sequencing of the libraries was done on an Illumina MiSeq with paired-end, single-indexed, 600-cycle runs. The study's own analysis went as follows. MiXCR version 2.1.12, together with the default MiXCR reference library, was used to align and assemble the TRB reads. Each unique CDR3 nucleotide sequence defined a clone, and only productive sequences with at least two reads were analysed. Repertoire diversity was assessed with alpha-parameterized diversity profiles (alpha 0 to 5), including the Shannon (alpha 1) and Simpson (alpha 2) indices, which were computed with an R script. Combinatorial TRB VJ usage was computed with the tcR package and compared between cohorts by principal component analysis with ade4. Using GLIPH, TCRbeta CDR3s were clustered on pairs of cohorts matched for age and read depth, and a Wilcoxon test was used to compare cluster frequencies. Through TCRdb reprocessing, the reads give one entry per CDR3 protein sequence; DNA is omitted. The V and J calls and clone size come from TCRdb's table, not from the authors' own analysis. The sample's table lists a count of about 6,100 distinct CDR3 sequences. Less than 10% of the sample is in the top ten clones.

Points the paper makes about the study in general: The cluster-lack signature was not seen for secondary cytopenia versus CLL, apparently masked by the dominant lymphoma-associated repertoire. The T cell clusters were defined only in silico, and the functional role of the clusters still needed to be validated experimentally. Healthy donors had almost three times as many exclusive TRB clusters as active autoimmune hepatitis patients, a finding consistent with an autoimmunity-wide signature. GLIPH suggested that primary autoimmune cytopenia patients lacked physiological T cell clusters: more than 40 clusters were exclusive to healthy donors versus fewer than 20 exclusive to patients. Shifts in the TRB repertoire, including less even repertoires in secondary cytopenia and CLL, were mostly a reflection of lymphoma bias and not of autoimmunity.

The CDR3 sequence holds 17 residues, the cysteine and phenylalanine included. No DNA sequence was recorded. Per the germline V gene, SGHTA is the CDR1 and FQGNSA is the CDR2. In regard to this clonotype: No antigen is known for it.

For each sample, TRB amplification used about 250 ng of peripheral blood genomic DNA, equal to 35,000 to 45,000 genome equivalents. This same sample was also part of a study on T cell repertoires in aging, cancer and after chemotherapy. The second publication reports: Six donor age groups were covered, ranging from 30 or younger up to 70 or older, and each group contained at least three individuals. TCR repertoires from healthy donor controls were recorded over periods of several months to years and showed clear clonal overlap between repeated samplings. Roughly 8.8 million TCR reads were contained in the full dataset. Untreated patients with hematological or solid cancers showed significantly lower blood TCR diversity and higher clonality than age-matched healthy donors. In healthy donors, the decline in TCR diversity with age was mainly explained by loss of richness, whereas in cancer patients loss of evenness was also found to contribute. Median generation probability increased over the chemotherapy interval in both cancer cohorts, suggesting repertoire reconstitution through rebound thymic output. According to the authors, the repertoire data do not permit conclusions about immunological memory after chemotherapy. To look at immunoaging and at how T cells reconstitute after chemotherapy, the study profiled TCR beta repertoires in peripheral blood from both healthy donors and cancer patients. Alongside fewer than 100 healthy donors serving as a reference group, the cohort included roughly 220 cancer patients, of whom approximately 94 had hematological cancers and 110 to 140 had solid cancers. TRB sequences were processed with MiXCR versions 2.12 and 3.0.5. The repertoire metrics were Shannon diversity, evenness, clonality (defined as one minus evenness), and alpha-parameterized diversity profiles covering alpha 0 to 5. The IGoR algorithm was used to compute generation probabilities of clones in paired pre- and post-chemotherapy samples.

Sequenced material: peripheral blood. This receptor was obtained from a human donor in good health. This chain is built from TRBV7-2 and TRBJ1-2; TCRdb calls TRBD1, which cannot be checked without DNA. The CDR3 is CASSPGEWTAPGYGYTF.